The 17 T cell receptor beta chains listed next were all sequenced from one sample in a study of T cell responses to AZD1222 COVID-19 vaccine. The method was immunoSEQ multiplex PCR; TCRdb's version includes in-frame clones alone and lacks a portion of them. The top ten hold roughly 6% of the sample, which has about 63,000 clones, 83% seen once. Sequencing was performed on peripheral blood, taken 28 days after the second AZD1222 dose. Source of these receptors: an adult who received the AZD1222 COVID-19 vaccine.

The chain couples TRBV19 to TRBJ2-5, with D tentatively TRBD2 (7 bases). The CDR3 loop spans 12 amino acids. The V end lost 7 bases, the J end lost 6 bases, and 12 bases lay between the germline ends. Germline V gene lookup returns CDR1 LNHDA and CDR2 SQIVND (reference sequence). CDR3 loop: CASKGGGQTQYF. The CDR3 DNA reads TGTGCCAGTAAAGGGGGGGGGCAGACCCAGTACTTC.

The rearrangement joins TRBV6-5 to TRBJ1-4; perhaps TRBD1 as D (6 bases). V was cut by 2 bases and J by 6 bases, with 10 bases left in between. There are 14 residues in the CDR3. In germline, CDR1 is MNHEY, CDR2 SVGAGI. The CDR3 region is CASSYAGVDEKLFF. CDR3 bases: TGTGCCAGCAGTTACGCAGGGGTGGATGAAAAACTGTTTTTT.

The V gene is TRBV19, the J gene TRBJ1-2; D call uncertain. Germline loops: CDR1 LNHDA, CDR2 SQIVND (reference sequence). V lost 3 bases, J lost 4 bases, and 15 bases lay in between. CDR3 length equals 15 residues. The CDR3: CASSISPSRIYGYTF. The CDR3 DNA reads TGTGCCAGTAGTATCTCCCCGTCTCGAATCTATGGCTACACCTTC.

The chain is built from TRBV23-1 and TRBJ1-5; D is unclear. TRBV23-1 is an ORF, with its function uncertain. Deletions cut 0 bases from V and 3 bases from J, with 18 bases between. The CDR3 consists of 18 residues. The CDR3 region has the DNA TGCGCCAGCAGTCAATCCCCTAAGAGAGGATGGAACAATCAGCCCCAGCATTTT. Translating it yields CASSQSPKRGWNNQPQHF.

The CDR3 coding sequence is TGTGCCAGTAGTATGGAGGGCCGAGGGGGGAGTGAGCAGTTCTTC. This sequence encodes CASSMEGRGGSEQFF. The chain has TRBV19 and TRBJ2-1, with D perhaps being TRBD1 or TRBD2 (6 bases each). The CDR3 length is 15 residues. The germline gives CDR1 LNHDA, CDR2 SQIVND (reference sequence). V was cut by 3 bases and J by 9 bases, with 18 bases left in between.

V usage is TRBV1 and J usage is TRBJ2-7; TRBD2 was called by the table and not checked on the DNA. TRBV1 has pseudogene status. CDR3 length: 18 amino acids. The CDR3 region has the DNA TGCACCAGCAGCCAGGAGAATTTAGCGGGGGGGCACGACCACGAGCAGTACTTC. This sequence encodes CTSSQENLAGGHDHEQYF.

This clone occurred many times. The genes are TRBV9 and TRBJ2-2; D gene ambiguous. CDR1 SGDLS and CDR2 YYNGEE come from the germline V gene. The CDR3 spans 17 residues. V was cut by 4 bases and J by 4 bases, with 20 bases left in between. CDR3 residues: CASSLYGFSTLTGELFF. Written as DNA, the CDR3 is TGTGCCAGCAGCCTCTATGGTTTCTCAACCCTCACCGGGGAGCTGTTTTTT. The full variable domain, with the rest looked up from reference TRBV9 and TRBJ2-2, is DSGVTQTPKHLITATGQRVTLRCSPRSGDLSVYWYQQSLDQGLQFLIQYYNGEERAKGNILERFSAQQFPDLHSELNLSSLELGDSALYFCASSLYGFSTLTGELFFGEGSRLTVL.

The chain combines TRBV18 with TRBJ1-4; weak D call: TRBD1 (5 bases). The CDR3 has 13 amino acids. Looked up from germline, CDR1 is KGHSH and CDR2 is LQKENI. V was trimmed by 3 bases and J by 4 bases, leaving 6 bases between them. The CDR3 coding sequence is TGTGCCAGCTCACCGGGGGTTAATGAAAAACTGTTTTTT. Its translation is CASSPGVNEKLFF.

The chain employs TRBV19 and TRBJ2-7; D is uncertain. Germline lookup yields CDR1 LNHDA and CDR2 SQIVND (reference sequence). V lost 5 bases to trimming and J lost 2 bases, with 13 bases between them. This CDR3 has 14 residues. CDR3 residues: CASSGRSVPYEQYF. The CDR3 bases are TGTGCCAGTAGTGGTCGCAGCGTTCCCTACGAGCAGTACTTC.

The V and J genes are TRBV6-5 and TRBJ2-7; possibly TRBD1 for D (6 bases). Germline V lookup: CDR1 MNHEY, CDR2 SVGAGI. Trimming removed 6 bases from V and 2 bases from J, with 14 bases in between. This CDR3 is 14 amino acids long. The CDR3 DNA reads TGTGCCAGCAGATCGACAGGCAATACCTACGAGCAGTACTTC. Protein sequence: CASRSTGNTYEQYF.

This clone was observed a handful of times. The chain combines TRBV19 with TRBJ2-5; the match to TRBD2 covers 9 bases. This CDR3 comprises 15 residues. After removal of 7 bases from V and 5 bases from J, the junction contained 11 bases not matched to a gene. Looked up from germline, CDR1 is LNHDA and CDR2 is SQIVND (reference sequence). CDR3 nucleotides: TGTGCCAGTACCACGACAGCGGGAGGAGGCGAGACCCAGTACTTC. Translating it yields CASTTTAGGGETQYF.

Turning to this clone: Germline and junction disagree at one end, which may indicate a read error. The CDR3 DNA is TGTGCCAGCTGCTTAGACGACTCAAGCTCCTACGAGCAGTACTTC. It is translated as CASCLDDSSSYEQYF. V and J are TRBV7-6 and TRBJ2-7; D remains unclear. The CDR3 runs to 15 residues. Germline V gene sequence: CDR1 SGHVS, CDR2 FNYEAQ.

V usage is TRBV7-8 and J usage is TRBJ2-7; D remains ambiguous. This CDR3 is 13 amino acids long. V lost 2 bases, J lost 1 base, and 6 bases lay in between. Germline CDR1 reads SGHVS; CDR2 reads FQNEAQ. CDR3 coding DNA: TGTGCCAGCAGCTTATCTCCTTCCTACGAGCAGTACTTC. The encoded protein is CASSLSPSYEQYF. The variable domain in full, completed from reference TRBV7-8 and TRBJ2-7, reads GAGVSQSPRYKVAKRGQDVALRCDPISGHVSLFWYQQALGQGPEFLTYFQNEAQLDKSGLPSDRFFAERPEGSVSTLKIQRTQQEDSAVYLCASSLSPSYEQYFGPGTRLTVT.

The chain joins TRBV4-2 to TRBJ1-4, with D hard to call. Trimming removed 0 bases from V and 0 bases from J, with 5 bases in between. Germline values: CDR1 LGHNA, CDR2 YNFKEQ. CDR3 length: 15 residues. The CDR3, as DNA: TGTGCCAGCAGCCAAGATCGGGCAACTAATGAAAAACTGTTTTTT. Its protein product is CASSQDRATNEKLFF.

DNA of the CDR3: TGCAGCGTCCCAGACGGGGGGGCGGGGGACGAGCAGTACTTC. It specifies CSVPDGGAGDEQYF. J is TRBJ2-7 and V is TRBV29-1; 8 bases agree with TRBD2. The CDR3 loop spans 14 amino acids. Losses at the gene ends were 6 bases for V and 5 bases for J; bases not matched to a gene: 12. Per germline, CDR1 SQVTM and CDR2 ANQGSEA.

The chain is built from TRBV19 and TRBJ1-1; D gene unclear. V dropped 2 bases and J dropped 2 bases, with 6 bases sitting between them. Germline V gene lookup returns CDR1 LNHDA and CDR2 SQIVND (reference sequence). The CDR3 loop spans 13 amino acids. For the CDR3, the DNA is TGTGCCAGTAGTATAACAGCCAACACTGAAGCTTTCTTT. It encodes CASSITANTEAFF.

V is TRBV19 and J is TRBJ1-2; D gene ambiguous. Germline-derived CDR1 and CDR2 are LNHDA and SQIVND (reference sequence). The CDR3 consists of 13 residues. Between the trimmed V and J ends, which lost 1 base and 7 bases, there was a span of 10 bases. The CDR3 loop is CASSIVGGVGYTF. CDR3 in DNA: TGTGCCAGTAGTATAGTTGGCGGGGTTGGCTACACCTTC.